This TCR beta chain came from a study of Ad26.COV2.S vaccination and SARS-CoV-2 variants. General observations from the study: Greater spike-specific TCR breadth was seen in vaccine recipients than in placebo recipients.

In germline, CDR1 is MNHEY, CDR2 SVGAGI. V dropped 0 bases and J dropped 8 bases, with 13 bases sitting between them. The CDR3 is 14 residues long. Treatment: 15 to 20 received Ad26.COV2.S at low or high dose, single or two shots; about 5 received placebo; per-sample allocation not given. Specimens were obtained on day 63 following the first vaccine or placebo injection. Wuhan-strain spike was delivered by a replication-incompetent Ad26 vector. The assay was immunoSEQ multiplex PCR, and TCRdb's table has in-frame clones only and misses some. Among about 350,000 clones listed, roughly nine tenths were seen once. Concerning this clone itself: Its antigen is currently unknown.

The source was peripheral blood, collected in a trial of Ad26.COV2.S vaccine versus placebo. The receptor comes from a person between 18 and 65 years old who received the Ad26.COV2.S COVID-19 vaccine or a placebo. The V and J genes are TRBV6-5 and TRBJ1-2; no clear D. The CDR3 is CASSYSIDNRGYTF. In nucleotides, the CDR3 is TGTGCCAGCAGTTACTCGATCGACAATCGCGGCTACACCTTC.